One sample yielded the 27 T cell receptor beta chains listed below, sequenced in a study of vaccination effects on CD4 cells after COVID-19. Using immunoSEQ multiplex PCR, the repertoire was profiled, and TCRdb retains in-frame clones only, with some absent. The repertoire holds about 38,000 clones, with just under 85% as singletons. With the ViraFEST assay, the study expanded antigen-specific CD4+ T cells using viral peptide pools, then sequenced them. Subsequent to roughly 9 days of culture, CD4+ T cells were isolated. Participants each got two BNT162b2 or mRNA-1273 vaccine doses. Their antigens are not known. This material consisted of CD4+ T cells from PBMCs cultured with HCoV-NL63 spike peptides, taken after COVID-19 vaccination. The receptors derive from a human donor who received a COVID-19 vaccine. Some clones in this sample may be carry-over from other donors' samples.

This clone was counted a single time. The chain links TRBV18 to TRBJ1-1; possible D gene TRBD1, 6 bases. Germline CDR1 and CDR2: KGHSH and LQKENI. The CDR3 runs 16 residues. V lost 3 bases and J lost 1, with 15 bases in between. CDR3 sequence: CASSPPLVQGNTEAFF. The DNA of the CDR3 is TGTGCCAGCTCACCCCCTCTAGTACAGGGGAACACTGAAGCTTTCTTT.

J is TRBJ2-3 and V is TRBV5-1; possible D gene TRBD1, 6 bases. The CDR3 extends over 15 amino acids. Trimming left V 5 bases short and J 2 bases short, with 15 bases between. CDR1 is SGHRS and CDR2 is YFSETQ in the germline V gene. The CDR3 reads CASRPGTFSTDTQYF. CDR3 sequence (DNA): TGCGCCAGCAGACCCGGGACATTTTCCACAGATACGCAGTATTTT.

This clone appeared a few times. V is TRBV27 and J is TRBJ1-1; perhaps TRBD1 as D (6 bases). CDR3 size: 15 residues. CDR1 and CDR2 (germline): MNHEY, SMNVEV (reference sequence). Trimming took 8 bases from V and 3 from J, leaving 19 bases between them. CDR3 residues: CASYVTRRGDTEAFF. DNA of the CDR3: TGTGCCAGCTACGTTACCCGCAGGGGAGACACTGAAGCTTTCTTT.

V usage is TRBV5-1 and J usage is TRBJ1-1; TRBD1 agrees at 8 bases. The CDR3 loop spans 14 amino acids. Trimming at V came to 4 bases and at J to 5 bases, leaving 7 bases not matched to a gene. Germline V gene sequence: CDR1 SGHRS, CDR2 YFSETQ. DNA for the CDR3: TGCGCCAGCAGCGCGGACAGGGATCGGACTGAAGCTTTCTTT. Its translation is CASSADRDRTEAFF.

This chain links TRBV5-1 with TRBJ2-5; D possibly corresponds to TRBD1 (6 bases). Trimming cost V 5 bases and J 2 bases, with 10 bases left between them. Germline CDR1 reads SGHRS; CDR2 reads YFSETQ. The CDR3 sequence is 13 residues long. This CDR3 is CASRITGQETQYF. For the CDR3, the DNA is TGCGCCAGCAGAATTACAGGGCAAGAGACCCAGTACTTC. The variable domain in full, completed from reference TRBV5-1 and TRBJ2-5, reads KAGVTQTPRYLIKTRGQQVTLSCSPISGHRSVSWYQQTPGQGLQFLFEYFSETQRNKGNFPGRFSGRQFSNSRSEMNVSTLELGDSALYLCASRITGQETQYFGPGTRLLVL.

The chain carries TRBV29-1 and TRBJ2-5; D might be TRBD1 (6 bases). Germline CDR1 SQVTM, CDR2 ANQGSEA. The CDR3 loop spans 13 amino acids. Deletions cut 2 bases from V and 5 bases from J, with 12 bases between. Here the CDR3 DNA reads TGCAGCGTTGAAAACAGGGCCGGGGAGACCCAGTACTTC. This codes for CSVENRAGETQYF.

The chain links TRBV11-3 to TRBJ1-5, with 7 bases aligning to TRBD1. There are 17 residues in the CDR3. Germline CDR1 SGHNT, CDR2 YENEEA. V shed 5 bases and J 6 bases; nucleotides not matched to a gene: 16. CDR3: CASSPRTGSKGFQPQHF. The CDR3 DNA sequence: TGTGCCAGCAGCCCACGGACAGGTTCAAAGGGATTTCAGCCCCAGCATTTT.

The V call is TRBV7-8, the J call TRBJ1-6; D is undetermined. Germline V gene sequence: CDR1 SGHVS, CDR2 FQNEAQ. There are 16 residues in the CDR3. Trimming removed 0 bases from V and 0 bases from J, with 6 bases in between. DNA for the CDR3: TGTGCCAGCAGCTTAGCTCGGAGCTCCTATAATTCACCCCTCCACTTT. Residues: CASSLARSSYNSPLHF.

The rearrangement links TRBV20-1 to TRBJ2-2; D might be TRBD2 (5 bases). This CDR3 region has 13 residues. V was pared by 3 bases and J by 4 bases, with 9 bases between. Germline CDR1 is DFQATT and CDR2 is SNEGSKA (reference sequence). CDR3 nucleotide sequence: TGCAGTGCTAGTTCCGGACTCACCGGGGAGCTGTTTTTT. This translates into CSASSGLTGELFF.

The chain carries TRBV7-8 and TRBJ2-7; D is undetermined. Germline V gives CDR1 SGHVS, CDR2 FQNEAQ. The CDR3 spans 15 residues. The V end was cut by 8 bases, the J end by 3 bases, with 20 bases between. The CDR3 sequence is CASGPAPSRNYEQYV. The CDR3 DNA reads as TGTGCCAGCGGCCCCGCCCCCAGTAGGAACTACGAGCAGTACGTC.

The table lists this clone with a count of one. The CDR3 spells CASSPRPGLQNTGELFF. The CDR3 nucleotides read TGTGCCAGCTCACCACGTCCGGGACTCCAGAACACCGGGGAGCTGTTTTTT. The chain uses TRBV18 and TRBJ2-2, with D possibly matching TRBD2 (6 bases). The CDR3 is 17 residues long. Trimming took off 1 base at V and 1 base at J, with 13 bases between the two ends. Germline V gene data show CDR1 as KGHSH and CDR2 as LQKENI.

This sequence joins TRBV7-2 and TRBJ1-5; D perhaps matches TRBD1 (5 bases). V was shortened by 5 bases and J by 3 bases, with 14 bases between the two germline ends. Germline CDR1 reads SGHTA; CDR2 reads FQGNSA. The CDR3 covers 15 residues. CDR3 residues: CASSKGAAANQPQHF. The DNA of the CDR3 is TGTGCCAGCAGCAAAGGGGCGGCAGCCAATCAGCCCCAGCATTTT.

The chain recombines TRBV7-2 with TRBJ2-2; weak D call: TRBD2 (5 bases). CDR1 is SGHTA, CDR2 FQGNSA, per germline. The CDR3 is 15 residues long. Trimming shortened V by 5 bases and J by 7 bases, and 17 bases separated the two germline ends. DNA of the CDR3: TGTGCCAGCAGCAGGACTGGGCCCAGGTTCGGGGAGCTGTTTTTT. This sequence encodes CASSRTGPRFGELFF.

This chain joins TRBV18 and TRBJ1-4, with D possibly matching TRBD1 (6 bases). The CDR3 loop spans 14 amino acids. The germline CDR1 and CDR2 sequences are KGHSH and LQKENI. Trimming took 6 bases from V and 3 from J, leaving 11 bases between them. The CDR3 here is CASSGARANEKLFF. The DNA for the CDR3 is TGTGCCAGCTCGGGGGCTCGGGCTAATGAAAAACTGTTTTTT.

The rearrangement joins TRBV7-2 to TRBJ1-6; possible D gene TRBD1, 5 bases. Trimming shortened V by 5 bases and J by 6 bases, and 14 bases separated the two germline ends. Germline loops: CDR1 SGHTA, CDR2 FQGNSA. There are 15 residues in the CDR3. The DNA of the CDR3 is TGTGCCAGCAGCGGACCGGGACCCGTTAATTCACCCCTCCACTTT. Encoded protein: CASSGPGPVNSPLHF.

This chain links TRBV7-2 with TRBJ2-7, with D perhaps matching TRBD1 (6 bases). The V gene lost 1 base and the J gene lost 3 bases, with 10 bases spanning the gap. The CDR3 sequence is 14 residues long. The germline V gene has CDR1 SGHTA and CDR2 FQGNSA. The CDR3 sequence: CASSLGPGDYEQYV. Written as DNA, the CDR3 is TGTGCCAGCAGCTTAGGCCCAGGGGACTACGAGCAGTACGTC.

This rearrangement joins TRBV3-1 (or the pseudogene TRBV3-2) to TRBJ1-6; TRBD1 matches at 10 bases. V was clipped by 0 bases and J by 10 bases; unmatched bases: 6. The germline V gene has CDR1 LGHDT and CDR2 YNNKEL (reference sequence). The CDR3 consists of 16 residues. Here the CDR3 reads CASSQDRGQGTSPLHF. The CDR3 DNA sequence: TGTGCCAGCAGCCAAGATAGGGGACAGGGGACATCACCCCTCCACTTT.

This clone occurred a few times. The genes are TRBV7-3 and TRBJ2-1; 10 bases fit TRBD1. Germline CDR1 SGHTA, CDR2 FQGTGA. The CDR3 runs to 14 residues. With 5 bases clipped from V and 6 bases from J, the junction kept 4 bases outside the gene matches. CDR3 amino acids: CASSPRDRGNEQFF. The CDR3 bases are TGTGCCAGCAGCCCTCGGGACAGGGGCAATGAGCAGTTCTTC.

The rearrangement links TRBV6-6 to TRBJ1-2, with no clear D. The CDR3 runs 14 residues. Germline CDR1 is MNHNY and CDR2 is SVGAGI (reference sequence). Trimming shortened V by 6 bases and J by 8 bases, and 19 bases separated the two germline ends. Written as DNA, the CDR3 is TGTGCCAGCAGGGCTAGGACGGATTCTTGGGGCTACACCTTC. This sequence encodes CASRARTDSWGYTF.

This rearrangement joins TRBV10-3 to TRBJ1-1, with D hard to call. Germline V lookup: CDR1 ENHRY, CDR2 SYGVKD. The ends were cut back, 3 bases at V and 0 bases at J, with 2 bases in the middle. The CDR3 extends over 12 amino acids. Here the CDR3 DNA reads TGTGCCATCAGTGAAGTGAACACTGAAGCTTTCTTT. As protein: CAISEVNTEAFF.

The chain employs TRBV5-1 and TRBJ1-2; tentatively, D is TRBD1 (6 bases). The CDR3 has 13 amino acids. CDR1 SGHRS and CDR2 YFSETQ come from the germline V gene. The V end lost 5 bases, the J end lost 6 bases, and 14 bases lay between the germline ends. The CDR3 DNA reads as TGCGCCAGCAGTCCTCGGGGACAAAATGGCTACACCTTC. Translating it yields CASSPRGQNGYTF.

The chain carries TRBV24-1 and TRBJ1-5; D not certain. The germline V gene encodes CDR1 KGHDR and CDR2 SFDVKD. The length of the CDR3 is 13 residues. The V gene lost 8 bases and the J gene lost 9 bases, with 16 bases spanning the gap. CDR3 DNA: TGTGCCACCAAGTCGTCGGTGCCGCGGCCCCAGCATTTT. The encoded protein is CATKSSVPRPQHF.

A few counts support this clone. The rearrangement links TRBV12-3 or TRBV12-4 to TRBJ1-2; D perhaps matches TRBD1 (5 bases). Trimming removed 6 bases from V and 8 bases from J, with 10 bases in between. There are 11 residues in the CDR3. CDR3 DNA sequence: TGTGCCAGCAGCCGTGGGGGGGGCTACACCTTC. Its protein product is CASSRGGGYTF.

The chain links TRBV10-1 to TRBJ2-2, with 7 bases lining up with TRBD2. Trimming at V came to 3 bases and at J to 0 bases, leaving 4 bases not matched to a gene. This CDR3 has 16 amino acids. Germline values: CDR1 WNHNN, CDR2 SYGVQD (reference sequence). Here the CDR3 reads CASSDRAGANTGELFF. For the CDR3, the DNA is TGCGCCAGCAGTGATAGGGCGGGAGCGAACACCGGGGAGCTGTTTTTT.

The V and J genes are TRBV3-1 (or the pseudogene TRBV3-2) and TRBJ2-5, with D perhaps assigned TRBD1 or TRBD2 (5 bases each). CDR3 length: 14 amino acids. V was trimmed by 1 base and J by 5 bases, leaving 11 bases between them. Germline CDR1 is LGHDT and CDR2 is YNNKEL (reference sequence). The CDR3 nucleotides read TGTGCCAGCAGCCAAGCGGTTTGGGGGGAGACCCAGTACTTC. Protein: CASSQAVWGETQYF.

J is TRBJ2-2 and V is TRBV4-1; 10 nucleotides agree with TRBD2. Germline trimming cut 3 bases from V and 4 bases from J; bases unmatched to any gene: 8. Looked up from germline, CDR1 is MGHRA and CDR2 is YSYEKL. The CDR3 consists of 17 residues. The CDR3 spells CASSHWGLARGTGELFF. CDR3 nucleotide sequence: TGCGCCAGCAGCCATTGGGGACTAGCGCGCGGCACCGGGGAGCTGTTTTTT.

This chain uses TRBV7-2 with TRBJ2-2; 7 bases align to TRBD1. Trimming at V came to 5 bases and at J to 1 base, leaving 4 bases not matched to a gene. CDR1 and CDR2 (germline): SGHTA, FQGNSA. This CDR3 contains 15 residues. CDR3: CASSLDRVNTGELFF. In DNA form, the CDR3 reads TGTGCCAGCAGCCTTGACAGGGTGAACACCGGGGAGCTGTTTTTT.